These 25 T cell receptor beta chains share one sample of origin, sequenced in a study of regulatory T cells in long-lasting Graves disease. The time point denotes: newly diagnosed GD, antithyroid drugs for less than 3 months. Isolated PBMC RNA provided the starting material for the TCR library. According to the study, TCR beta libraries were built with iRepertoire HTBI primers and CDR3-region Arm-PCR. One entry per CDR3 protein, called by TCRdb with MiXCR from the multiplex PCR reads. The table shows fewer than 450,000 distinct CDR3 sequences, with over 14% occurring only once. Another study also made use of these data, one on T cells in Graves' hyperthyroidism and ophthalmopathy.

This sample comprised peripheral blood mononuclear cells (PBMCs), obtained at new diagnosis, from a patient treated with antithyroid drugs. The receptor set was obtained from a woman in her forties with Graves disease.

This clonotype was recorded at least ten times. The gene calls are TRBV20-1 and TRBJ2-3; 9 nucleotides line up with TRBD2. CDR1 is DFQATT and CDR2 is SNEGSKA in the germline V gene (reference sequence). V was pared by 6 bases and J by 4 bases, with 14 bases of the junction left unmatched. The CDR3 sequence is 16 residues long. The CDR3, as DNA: TGCAGTGCAGAGGTTAGCGGGAGAATTAAACCAGATACGCAGTATTTT. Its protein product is CSAEVSGRIKPDTQYF.

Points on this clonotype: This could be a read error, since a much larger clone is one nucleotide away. The CDR3 protein is CASSSGLAEGGDTQSF. The CDR3 coding sequence is TGTGCCAGCAGCTCGGGACTAGCGGAGGGGGGAGATACGCAGTCTTTT. V is TRBV7-2 and J is TRBJ2-3; 11 bases are a match to TRBD2. CDR3 length: 16 residues. CDR1 and CDR2 (germline): SGHTA, FQGNSA.

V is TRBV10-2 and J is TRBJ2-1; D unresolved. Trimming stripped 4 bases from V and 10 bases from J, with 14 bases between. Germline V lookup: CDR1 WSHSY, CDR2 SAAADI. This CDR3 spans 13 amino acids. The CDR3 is CASSGVSLAEQFF. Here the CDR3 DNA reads TGCGCCAGCAGTGGGGTGAGTTTGGCCGAGCAGTTCTTC.

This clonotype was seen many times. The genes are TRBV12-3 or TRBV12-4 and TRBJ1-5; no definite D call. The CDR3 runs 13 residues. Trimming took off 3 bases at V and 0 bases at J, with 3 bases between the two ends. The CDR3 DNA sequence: TGTGCCAGCAGTTTCGGTAGCAATCAGCCCCAGCATTTT. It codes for CASSFGSNQPQHF.

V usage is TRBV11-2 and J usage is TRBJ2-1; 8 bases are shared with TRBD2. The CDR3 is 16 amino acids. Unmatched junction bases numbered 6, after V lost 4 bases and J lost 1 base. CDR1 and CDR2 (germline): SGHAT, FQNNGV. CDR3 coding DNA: TGTGCCAGCAGCTCCAAACTAGCGGCTTCCTACAATGAGCAGTTCTTC. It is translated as CASSSKLAASYNEQFF.

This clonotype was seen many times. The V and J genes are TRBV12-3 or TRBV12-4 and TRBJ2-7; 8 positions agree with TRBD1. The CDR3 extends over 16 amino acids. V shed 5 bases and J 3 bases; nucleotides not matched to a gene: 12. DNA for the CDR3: TGTGCCAGCAGTGACTGGGTTCGGACAGGGCACTACGAGCAGTACTTC. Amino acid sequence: CASSDWVRTGHYEQYF.

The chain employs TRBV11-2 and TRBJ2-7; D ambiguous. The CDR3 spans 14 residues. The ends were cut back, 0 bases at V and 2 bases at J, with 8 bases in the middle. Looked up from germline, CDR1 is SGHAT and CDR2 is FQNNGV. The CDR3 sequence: CASSLDRAAYEQYF. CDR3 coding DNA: TGTGCCAGCAGCTTAGATCGGGCGGCCTACGAGCAGTACTTC.

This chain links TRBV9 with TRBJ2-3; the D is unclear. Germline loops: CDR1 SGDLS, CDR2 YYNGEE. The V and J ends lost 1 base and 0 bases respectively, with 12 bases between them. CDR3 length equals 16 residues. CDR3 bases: TGTGCCAGCAGCGTAAGGGCCGGGCGGAGCACAGATACGCAGTATTTT. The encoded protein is CASSVRAGRSTDTQYF.

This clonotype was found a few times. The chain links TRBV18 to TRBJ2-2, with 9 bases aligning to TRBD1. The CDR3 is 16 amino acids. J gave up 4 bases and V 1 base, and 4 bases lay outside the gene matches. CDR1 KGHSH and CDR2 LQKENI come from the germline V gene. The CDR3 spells CASSPQGTGSTGELFF. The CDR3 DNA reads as TGTGCCAGCTCACCACAGGGGACAGGGTCCACCGGGGAGCTGTTTTTT.

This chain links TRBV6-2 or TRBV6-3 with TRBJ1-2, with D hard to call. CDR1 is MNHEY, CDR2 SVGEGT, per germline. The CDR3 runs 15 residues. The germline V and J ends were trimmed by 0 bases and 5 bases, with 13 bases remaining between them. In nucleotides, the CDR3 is TGTGCCAGCAGTTACTCGAGGCCCGAGCAGTATGGCTACACCTTC. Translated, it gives CASSYSRPEQYGYTF.

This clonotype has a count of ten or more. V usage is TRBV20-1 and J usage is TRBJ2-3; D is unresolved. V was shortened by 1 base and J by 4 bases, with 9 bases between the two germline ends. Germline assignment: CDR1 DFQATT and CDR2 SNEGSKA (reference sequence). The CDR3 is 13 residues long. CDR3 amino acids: CSARAGFPDTQYF. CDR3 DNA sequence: TGCAGTGCTAGAGCCGGATTTCCAGATACGCAGTATTTT.

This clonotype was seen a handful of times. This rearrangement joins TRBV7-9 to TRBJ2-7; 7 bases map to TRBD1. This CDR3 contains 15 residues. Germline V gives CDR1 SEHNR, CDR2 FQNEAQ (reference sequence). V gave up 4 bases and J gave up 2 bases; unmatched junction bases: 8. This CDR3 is CASSSQDRFPYEQYF. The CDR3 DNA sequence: TGTGCCAGCAGCTCGCAGGACAGGTTCCCCTACGAGCAGTACTTC.

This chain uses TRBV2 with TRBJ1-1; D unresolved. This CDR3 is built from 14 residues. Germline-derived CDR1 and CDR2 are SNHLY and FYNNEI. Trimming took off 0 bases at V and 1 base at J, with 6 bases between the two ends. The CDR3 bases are TGTGCCAGCAGTGAAGCGCCTGGGAACACTGAAGCTTTCTTT. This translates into CASSEAPGNTEAFF.

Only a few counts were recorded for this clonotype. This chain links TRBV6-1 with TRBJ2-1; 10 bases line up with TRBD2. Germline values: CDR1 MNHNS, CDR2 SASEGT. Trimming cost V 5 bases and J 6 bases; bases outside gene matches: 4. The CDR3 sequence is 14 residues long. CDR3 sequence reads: CASSPGLAANEQFF. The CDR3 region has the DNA TGTGCCAGCAGTCCTGGACTAGCGGCCAATGAGCAGTTCTTC.

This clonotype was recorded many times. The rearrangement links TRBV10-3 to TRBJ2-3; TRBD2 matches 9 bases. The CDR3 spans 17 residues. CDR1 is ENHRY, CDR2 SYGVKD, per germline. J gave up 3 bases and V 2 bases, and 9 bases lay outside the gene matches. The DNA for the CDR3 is TGTGCCATCAGTGAGGAGGTAGCGGGAGTGGGGACAGATACGCAGTATTTT. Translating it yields CAISEEVAGVGTDTQYF.

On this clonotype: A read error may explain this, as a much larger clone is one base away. Written as DNA, the CDR3 is TGTGCCATCAGTGAGTCGACAGGCGGAGCGGACACCGGGGAGCTGTTTTTT. It encodes CAISESTGGADTGELFF. The chain employs TRBV10-3 and TRBJ2-2; weak D call: TRBD1 (6 bases). CDR1 is ENHRY and CDR2 is SYGVKD in the germline V gene. Deletions cut 0 bases from V and 3 bases from J, with 14 bases between. The CDR3 extends over 17 amino acids.

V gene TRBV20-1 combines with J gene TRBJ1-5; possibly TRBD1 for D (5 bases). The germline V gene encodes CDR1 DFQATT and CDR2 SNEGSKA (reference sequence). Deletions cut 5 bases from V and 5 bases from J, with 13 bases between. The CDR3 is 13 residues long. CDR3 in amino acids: CSAQDSLDQPQHF. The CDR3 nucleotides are TGCAGTGCTCAAGACAGCCTCGATCAGCCCCAGCATTTT.

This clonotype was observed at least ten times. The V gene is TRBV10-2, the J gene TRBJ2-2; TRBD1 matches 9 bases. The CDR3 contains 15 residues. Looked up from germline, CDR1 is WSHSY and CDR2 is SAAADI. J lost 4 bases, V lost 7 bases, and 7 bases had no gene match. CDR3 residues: CASTRQGQGTGELFF. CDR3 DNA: TGCGCCAGCACCAGACAGGGACAGGGCACCGGGGAGCTGTTTTTT.

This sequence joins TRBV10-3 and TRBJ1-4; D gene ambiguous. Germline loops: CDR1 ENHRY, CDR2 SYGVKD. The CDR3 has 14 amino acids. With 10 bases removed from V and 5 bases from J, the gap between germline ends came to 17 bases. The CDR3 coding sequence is TGTGCCAGCACCCTGTACCTCGGGAATGAAAAACTGTTTTTT. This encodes CASTLYLGNEKLFF.

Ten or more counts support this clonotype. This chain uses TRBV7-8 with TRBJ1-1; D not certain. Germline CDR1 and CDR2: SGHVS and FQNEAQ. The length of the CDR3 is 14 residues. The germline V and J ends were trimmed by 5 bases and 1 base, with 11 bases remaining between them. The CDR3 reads CASSPKEWNTEAFF. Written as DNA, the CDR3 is TGTGCCAGCAGCCCCAAGGAGTGGAACACTGAAGCTTTCTTT.

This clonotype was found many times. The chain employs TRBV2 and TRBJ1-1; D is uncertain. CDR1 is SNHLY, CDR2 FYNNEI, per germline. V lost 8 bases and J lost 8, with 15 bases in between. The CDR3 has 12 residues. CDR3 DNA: TGTGCCAGCTCTCTGGAGAGGAAGGAAGCTTTCTTT. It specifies CASSLERKEAFF. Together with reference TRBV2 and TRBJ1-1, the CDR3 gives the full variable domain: EPEVTQTPSHQVTQMGQEVILRCVPISNHLYFYWYRQILGQKVEFLVSFYNNEISEKSEIFDDQFSVERPDGSNFTLKIRSTKLEDSAMYFCASSLERKEAFFGQGTRLTVV.

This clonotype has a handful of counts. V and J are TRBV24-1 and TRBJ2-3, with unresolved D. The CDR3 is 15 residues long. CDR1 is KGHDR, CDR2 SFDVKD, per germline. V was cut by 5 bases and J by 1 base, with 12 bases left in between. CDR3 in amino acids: CATSVKGRGTDTQYF. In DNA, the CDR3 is TGTGCCACCAGTGTGAAGGGCCGGGGCACAGATACGCAGTATTTT.

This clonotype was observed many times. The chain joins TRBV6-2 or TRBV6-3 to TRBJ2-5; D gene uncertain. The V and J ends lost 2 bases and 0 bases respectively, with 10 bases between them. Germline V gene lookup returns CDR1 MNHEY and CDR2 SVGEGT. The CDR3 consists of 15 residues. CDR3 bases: TGTGCCAGCAGTTACCCTCGACAAGACCAAGAGACCCAGTACTTC. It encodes CASSYPRQDQETQYF.

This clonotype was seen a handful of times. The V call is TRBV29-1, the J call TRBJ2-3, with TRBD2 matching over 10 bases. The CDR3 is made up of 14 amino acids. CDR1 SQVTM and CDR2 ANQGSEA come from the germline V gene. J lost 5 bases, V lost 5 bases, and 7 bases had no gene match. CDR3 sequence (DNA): TGCAGCGTTTCAAGCGGGAGGGCCGTAGATACGCAGTATTTT. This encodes CSVSSGRAVDTQYF.

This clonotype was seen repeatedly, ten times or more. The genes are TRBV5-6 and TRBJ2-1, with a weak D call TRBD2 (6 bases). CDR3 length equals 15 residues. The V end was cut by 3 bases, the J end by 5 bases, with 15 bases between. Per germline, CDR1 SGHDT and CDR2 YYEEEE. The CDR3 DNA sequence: TGTGCCAGCAGCTATCATCTTGTAGCGGACAATGAGCAGTTCTTC. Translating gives CASSYHLVADNEQFF.